The T cell receptor beta chain described here comes from a study of cytotoxic CD8 clonotypes in ibrutinib-treated CLL. Study-level information: Partial responses totalled about 24 and complete responses 2; after median 68 months, about 15 remained remitted and around twelve progressed.

The study, taken as a whole, reports: Public clonotypes, an uncommon group, contracted or remained stable on treatment. Circulating CD8+ T-cell counts were tracked by baseline clonality, which exceeded that of age-matched healthy donors.

The protocol was immunoSEQ multiplex PCR, while the TCRdb copy is restricted to in-frame clones and leaves out a portion. The sample shows almost 85,000 clones, 86% of them seen only once. Concerning this clone itself: Its antigen is as yet unknown.

Germline V gene lookup returns CDR1 SGHRS and CDR2 YFSETQ. This CDR3 comprises 13 residues. Trimming took 0 bases from V and 4 from J, leaving 8 bases between them. This TCR derives from a human donor with chronic lymphocytic leukemia. V and J are TRBV5-1 and TRBJ2-7; weak D call: TRBD1 (5 bases). Sequencing used PBMCs, obtained before ibrutinib treatment. CDR3: CASSLEQEYEQYF. CDR3 bases: TGCGCCAGCAGCTTGGAACAGGAGTACGAGCAGTACTTC. Looking up the rest from reference TRBV5-1 and TRBJ2-7 gives the full variable domain: KAGVTQTPRYLIKTRGQQVTLSCSPISGHRSVSWYQQTPGQGLQFLFEYFSETQRNKGNFPGRFSGRQFSNSRSEMNVSTLELGDSALYLCASSLEQEYEQYFGPGTRLTVT.